This TCR beta chain was captured in a study of T cell repertoires and HLA-DP antigens. The germline gives CDR1 SGHNT, CDR2 YYREEE (reference sequence). The CDR3 runs 14 residues. The germline V and J ends were trimmed by 1 base and 4 bases, with 6 bases remaining between them. Whole-study findings and limits: Average cumulative frequency of previously undetected clones was about 40% against one allele and more than 50% against the other.

To note about this clone: As yet, its antigen is unknown.

Only in-frame clones appear in the TCRdb table, and some are missing; sequencing was by immunoSEQ multiplex PCR. The table has approximately 86,000 clones, around nine tenths seen once. This receptor was obtained from a man aged 45-65 years in good health and CMV-seronegative. Sequences were obtained from CD4+ T cells from PBMCs. V is TRBV5-4 and J is TRBJ2-6; D remains unclear. The CDR3 sequence is CASSLPEGANVLTF. The CDR3 DNA follows: TGTGCCAGCAGCTTGCCAGAGGGGGCCAACGTCCTGACTTTC.